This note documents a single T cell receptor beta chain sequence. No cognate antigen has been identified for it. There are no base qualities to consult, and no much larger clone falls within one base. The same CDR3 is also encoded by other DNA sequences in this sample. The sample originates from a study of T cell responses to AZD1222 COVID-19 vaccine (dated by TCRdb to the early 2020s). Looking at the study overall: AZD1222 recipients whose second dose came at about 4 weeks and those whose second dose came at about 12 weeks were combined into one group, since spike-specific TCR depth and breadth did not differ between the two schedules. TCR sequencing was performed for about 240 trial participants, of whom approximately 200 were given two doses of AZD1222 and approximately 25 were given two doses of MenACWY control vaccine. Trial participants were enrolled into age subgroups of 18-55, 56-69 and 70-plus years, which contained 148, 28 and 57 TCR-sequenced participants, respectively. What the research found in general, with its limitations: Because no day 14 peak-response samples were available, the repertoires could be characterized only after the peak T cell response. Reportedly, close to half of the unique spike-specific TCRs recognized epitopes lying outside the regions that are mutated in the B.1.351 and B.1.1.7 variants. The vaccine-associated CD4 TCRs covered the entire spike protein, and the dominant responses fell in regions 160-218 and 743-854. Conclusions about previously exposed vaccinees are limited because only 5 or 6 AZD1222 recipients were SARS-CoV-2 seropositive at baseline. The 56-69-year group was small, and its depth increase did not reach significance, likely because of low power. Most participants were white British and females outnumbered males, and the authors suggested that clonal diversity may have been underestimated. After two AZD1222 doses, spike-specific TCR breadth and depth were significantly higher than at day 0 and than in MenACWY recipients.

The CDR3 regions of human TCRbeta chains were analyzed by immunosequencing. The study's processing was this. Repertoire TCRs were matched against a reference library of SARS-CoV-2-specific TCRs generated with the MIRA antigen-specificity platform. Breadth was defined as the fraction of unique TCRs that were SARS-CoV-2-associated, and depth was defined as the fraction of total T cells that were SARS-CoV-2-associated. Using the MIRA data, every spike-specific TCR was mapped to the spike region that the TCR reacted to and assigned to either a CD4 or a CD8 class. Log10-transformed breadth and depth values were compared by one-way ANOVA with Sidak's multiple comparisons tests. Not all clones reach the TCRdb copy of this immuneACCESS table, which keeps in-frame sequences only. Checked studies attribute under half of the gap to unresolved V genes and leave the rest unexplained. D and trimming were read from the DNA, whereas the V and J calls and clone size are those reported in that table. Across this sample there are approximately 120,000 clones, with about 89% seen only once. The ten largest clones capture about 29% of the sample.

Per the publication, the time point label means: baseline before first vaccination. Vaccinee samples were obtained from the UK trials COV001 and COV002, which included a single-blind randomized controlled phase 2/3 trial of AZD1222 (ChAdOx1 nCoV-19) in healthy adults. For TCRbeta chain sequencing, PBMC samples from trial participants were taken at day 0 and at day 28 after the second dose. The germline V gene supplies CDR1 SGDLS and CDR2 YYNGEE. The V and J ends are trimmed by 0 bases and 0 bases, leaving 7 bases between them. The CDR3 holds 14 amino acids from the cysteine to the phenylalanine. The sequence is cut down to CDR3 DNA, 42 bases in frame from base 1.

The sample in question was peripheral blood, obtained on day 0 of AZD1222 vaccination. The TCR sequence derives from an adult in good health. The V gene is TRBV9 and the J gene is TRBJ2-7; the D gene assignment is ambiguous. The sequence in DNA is TGTGCCAGCAGCGTAGATGGCAGCTCCTACGAGCAGTACTTC. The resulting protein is CASSVDGSSYEQYF.